Shown below are 26 T cell receptor beta chains from a single sample sequenced in a study of cytomegalovirus exposure and HLA in healthy donors. 13 Jbeta primers and 60 Vbeta primers were used for the PCR. The data were produced by immunoSEQ multiplex PCR, yet TCRdb's version contains in-frame clones alone and is incomplete. This sample has around 120,000 clones, with about three quarters found just once. Sequencing input: PBMCs. The receptors stem from a woman aged 40-49 years in good health and CMV-seronegative.

This chain joins TRBV28 and TRBJ1-2, with 10 bases matching TRBD1. CDR1 and CDR2 from the germline V gene are MDHEN and SYDVKM. CDR3 length: 15 amino acids. V gave up 5 bases and J gave up 4 bases; unmatched junction bases: 7. CDR3 in DNA: TGTGCCAGCAGTGCCGGACAGGGGGATCCCTATGGCTACACCTTC. Amino acid sequence: CASSAGQGDPYGYTF.

The chain couples TRBV30 to TRBJ2-2, with TRBD2 matching over 13 bases. The germline gives CDR1 GTSNPN, CDR2 SVGIG (reference sequence). CDR3 length: 19 residues. With V trimmed by 2 bases and J by 4 bases, 13 bases remained unmatched. Here the CDR3 reads CAWSPPDKTSGRATGELFF. The CDR3 nucleotides read TGTGCCTGGAGTCCTCCCGACAAAACTAGCGGGAGGGCCACCGGGGAGCTGTTTTTT.

The table lists this clone with a count of one. This sequence joins TRBV28 and TRBJ2-7, with D possibly matching TRBD2 (6 bases). Germline assignment: CDR1 MDHEN and CDR2 SYDVKM. The CDR3 covers 17 residues. Between the trimmed V and J ends, which lost 6 bases and 3 bases, there was a span of 24 bases. The CDR3 DNA follows: TGTGCCAGCAGCTCATCGGGAGCGTCGACTGGGGTCTACGAGCAGTACTTC. Translated, it gives CASSSSGASTGVYEQYF. The full variable domain, in which reference TRBV28 and TRBJ2-7 provide the parts outside the CDR3, is DVKVTQSSRYLVKRTGEKVFLECVQDMDHENMFWYRQDPGLGLRLIYFSYDVKMKEKGDIPEGYSVSREKKERFSLILESASTNQTSMYLCASSSSGASTGVYEQYFGPGTRLTVT.

This clone showed up just once. V gene TRBV19 combines with J gene TRBJ2-3; weak D call: TRBD1 (6 bases). This CDR3 has 16 amino acids. The V end lost 1 base, the J end lost 2 bases, and 13 bases lay between the germline ends. CDR1 is LNHDA, CDR2 SQIVND, per germline (reference sequence). The CDR3 sequence is CASSIGTGHITDTQYF. CDR3 coding DNA: TGTGCCAGTAGTATAGGAACGGGACATATCACAGATACGCAGTATTTT.

The chain couples TRBV14 to TRBJ1-2, with D perhaps TRBD1 (6 bases). The germline V gene encodes CDR1 SGHDN and CDR2 FVKESK. This CDR3 has 16 amino acids. With 3 bases removed from V and 7 bases from J, the gap between germline ends came to 21 bases. The CDR3 nucleotides read TGTGCCAGCAGCCAGAGAACAGGGTTTAGGATTTCTGGCTACACCTTC. It encodes CASSQRTGFRISGYTF.

This clone has only one observation. The gene calls are TRBV27 and TRBJ2-7; 11 bases line up with TRBD2. The V and J ends lost 4 bases and 3 bases, in that order; junction bases with no gene match: 2. In germline, CDR1 is MNHEY, CDR2 SMNVEV (reference sequence). This CDR3 has 14 amino acids. DNA for the CDR3: TGTGCCAGCAGTTCGGGGACTAGCGGCTACGAGCAGTACTTC. It yields the protein CASSSGTSGYEQYF.

The chain has TRBV7-9 and TRBJ1-5, with TRBD1 matching over 7 bases. This CDR3 contains 15 residues. Germline values: CDR1 SEHNR, CDR2 FQNEAQ (reference sequence). J lost 7 bases, V lost 5 bases, and 11 bases had no gene match. CDR3 in amino acids: CASSPGRGLEQPQHF. CDR3 coding DNA: TGTGCCAGCAGCCCAGGTAGGGGGCTTGAACAGCCCCAGCATTTT.

This chain uses TRBV10-1 with TRBJ2-5; 7 bases are shared with TRBD1. V lost 4 bases to trimming and J lost 6 bases; unmatched junction nucleotides: 2. Looked up from germline, CDR1 is WNHNN and CDR2 is SYGVQD (reference sequence). The CDR3 is 12 amino acids. CDR3 region: CASSGQGKTQYF. The DNA of the CDR3 is TGCGCCAGCAGTGGACAGGGAAAGACCCAGTACTTC.

This clone was recorded once. The chain uses TRBV19 and TRBJ2-2; D gene uncertain. This CDR3 contains 14 residues. Germline CDR1 and CDR2: LNHDA and SQIVND (reference sequence). Trimming shortened V by 7 bases and J by 3 bases, and 12 bases separated the two germline ends. The CDR3 spells CASKPDFYTGELFF. Here the CDR3 DNA reads TGTGCCAGTAAACCCGACTTCTACACCGGGGAGCTGTTTTTT.

In nucleotides, the CDR3 is TGTGCCAGCAGCTTAATGGGGGGCGAGCAGTACTTC. This sequence encodes CASSLMGGEQYF. The J gene is TRBJ2-7, the V gene TRBV7-9; a weak D match, TRBD2 (6 bases). The V and J ends lost 2 bases and 6 bases respectively, with 8 bases between them. CDR1 is SEHNR, CDR2 FQNEAQ, per germline (reference sequence). The CDR3 sequence is 12 residues long.

V usage is TRBV30 and J usage is TRBJ1-5, with 11 bases identical to TRBD1. The CDR3 runs to 13 residues. The ends lost 5 bases at V and 5 bases at J; junction bases unmatched: 2. In germline, CDR1 is GTSNPN, CDR2 SVGIG (reference sequence). CDR3: CAWADRGHQPQHF. The CDR3 bases are TGTGCCTGGGCGGACAGGGGGCATCAGCCCCAGCATTTT.

This CDR3 is CASSIDRGDGYTF. Written as DNA, the CDR3 is TGTGCCAGTAGTATTGACAGGGGTGATGGCTACACCTTC. The J gene is TRBJ1-2, the V gene TRBV19; the match to TRBD1 covers 8 bases. V dropped 3 bases and J dropped 6; count of bases not matched to a gene: 3. The CDR3 sequence is 13 residues long. Germline CDR1 LNHDA, CDR2 SQIVND (reference sequence).

The chain employs TRBV28 and TRBJ2-5; D is undetermined. V shed 5 bases and J shed 1 base, with 14 bases lying between them. The CDR3 spans 15 residues. Germline loops: CDR1 MDHEN, CDR2 SYDVKM. The CDR3 coding sequence is TGTGCCAGCAGTCGCCATACAGAGATCCAAGAGACCCAGTACTTC. Translated, it gives CASSRHTEIQETQYF.

The chain is built from TRBV30 and TRBJ1-6; the D gene is possibly TRBD1 (6 bases). The CDR3 contains 14 residues. Trimming pared 1 base from V and 7 bases from J, leaving 11 bases between. Germline CDR1 GTSNPN, CDR2 SVGIG (reference sequence). The CDR3 region has the DNA TGTGCCTGGAGTGCGGACAGATCCAATTCACCCCTCCACTTT. Translation: CAWSADRSNSPLHF.

This sequence joins TRBV14 and TRBJ1-2; 9 positions match TRBD1. Losses at the gene ends were 0 bases for V and 4 bases for J; bases not matched to a gene: 18. The CDR3 consists of 20 residues. Germline V gene data show CDR1 as SGHDN and CDR2 as FVKESK. The CDR3 nucleotides are TGTGCCAGCAGCCAAGAAGGGGACAGGGCTCCTTCCCTCTGCCTCTATGGCTACACCTTC. As protein: CASSQEGDRAPSLCLYGYTF.

The chain recombines TRBV29-1 with TRBJ1-5; TRBD1 aligns across 8 bases. The CDR3 spans 15 residues. Trimming at V came to 6 bases and at J to 8 bases, leaving 15 bases not matched to a gene. Germline V gene sequence: CDR1 SQVTM, CDR2 ANQGSEA. CDR3 sequence reads: CSVMVGGQVAEPQHF. In DNA, the CDR3 is TGCAGCGTGATGGTTGGGGGACAGGTAGCAGAGCCCCAGCATTTT.

The chain recombines TRBV6-1 with TRBJ2-5; 9 bases align to TRBD1. The CDR3 is made up of 13 amino acids. The germline gives CDR1 MNHNS, CDR2 SASEGT. After removal of 9 bases from V and 5 bases from J, the junction contained 7 bases not matched to a gene. The chain's CDR3 is CASSDRGKETQYF. DNA of the CDR3: TGTGCCAGTTCCGACAGGGGGAAGGAGACCCAGTACTTC.

CDR3 in amino acids: CASSYSWGPVEQYF. Here the CDR3 DNA reads TGTGCCAGCAGTTACTCGTGGGGGCCGGTCGAGCAGTACTTC. The gene calls are TRBV6-5 and TRBJ2-7; D is possibly TRBD1 (6 bases). Germline lookup yields CDR1 MNHEY and CDR2 SVGAGI. The CDR3 is 14 residues long. V was trimmed by 0 bases and J by 6 bases, leaving 12 bases between them.

The chain joins TRBV6-4 to TRBJ2-1, with unresolved D. Trimming left V 2 bases short and J 3 bases short, with 8 bases between. The CDR3 is made up of 14 amino acids. CDR1 is MRHNA, CDR2 SNTAGT, per germline. The chain's CDR3 is CASSDEADYNEQFF. Here the CDR3 DNA reads TGTGCCAGCAGTGACGAAGCCGACTACAATGAGCAGTTCTTC.

The chain couples TRBV19 to TRBJ1-1, with D possibly matching TRBD1 (5 bases). The CDR3 covers 15 residues. The V and J ends lost 6 bases and 1 base respectively, with 15 bases between them. The V gene's germline CDR1 is LNHDA and CDR2 SQIVND (reference sequence). The CDR3 region is CASRTGRQKNTEAFF. The CDR3 nucleotides read TGTGCCAGTAGGACGGGCCGACAGAAGAACACTGAAGCTTTCTTT.

V usage is TRBV2 and J usage is TRBJ1-1; D gene unclear. Germline V gene lookup returns CDR1 SNHLY and CDR2 FYNNEI. V lost 4 bases to trimming and J lost 2 bases, with 11 bases between them. The CDR3 is 14 residues long. In DNA form, the CDR3 reads TGTGCCAGCAGTGTGTTCGAGACAAACACTGAAGCTTTCTTT. Protein product: CASSVFETNTEAFF.

This clone was recorded only once. V usage is TRBV28 and J usage is TRBJ2-3; tentative D call: TRBD2 (6 bases). V lost 5 bases, J lost 4 bases, and 16 bases lay in between. Germline V CDR1 and CDR2: MDHEN, SYDVKM. The CDR3 covers 15 residues. The CDR3 DNA is TGTGCCAGCAGTACCTCGAGACTAGACGCAGATACGCAGTATTTT. Its translation is CASSTSRLDADTQYF. Full variable domain (remainder filled in from reference TRBV28 and TRBJ2-3): DVKVTQSSRYLVKRTGEKVFLECVQDMDHENMFWYRQDPGLGLRLIYFSYDVKMKEKGDIPEGYSVSREKKERFSLILESASTNQTSMYLCASSTSRLDADTQYFGPGTRLTVL.

The gene calls are TRBV27 and TRBJ1-1, with D unclear. The V and J ends lost 1 base and 1 base respectively, with 7 bases between them. CDR1 and CDR2 (germline): MNHEY, SMNVEV (reference sequence). CDR3 length: 14 residues. The CDR3 loop is CASSLFGRNTEAFF. The CDR3 nucleotides are TGTGCCAGCAGTTTATTTGGCAGGAACACTGAAGCTTTCTTT.

This clone was recorded once. The chain has TRBV5-8 and TRBJ2-3; TRBD2 matches 8 bases. Germline V gene sequence: CDR1 SGHTS, CDR2 YDEGEE. This CDR3 spans 19 amino acids. The junction had 18 bases not matched to a gene; V was cut back by 4 bases and J by 2 bases. The DNA for the CDR3 is TGTGCCAGCAGCGAGGGCGGGATATTCGGGAGGGACATCACAGATACGCAGTATTTT. Its translation: CASSEGGIFGRDITDTQYF. The full variable domain, in which reference TRBV5-8 and TRBJ2-3 provide the parts outside the CDR3, is EAGVTQSPTHLIKTRGQQATLRCSPISGHTSVYWYQQALGLGLQFLLWYDEGEERNRGNFPPRFSGRQFPNYSSELNVNALELEDSALYLCASSEGGIFGRDITDTQYFGPGTRLTVL.

J is TRBJ1-6 and V is TRBV2; the D gene is possibly TRBD1 (5 bases). Germline V gene sequence: CDR1 SNHLY, CDR2 FYNNEI. V was clipped by 2 bases and J by 10 bases, with 15 bases between them. The CDR3 totals 15 residues. The DNA of the CDR3 is TGTGCCAGCAGTGAAACGACCGGGGGGGGATCACCCCTCCACTTT. This codes for CASSETTGGGSPLHF.

The V and J genes are TRBV5-5 and TRBJ1-2; D uncertain. The V end lost 1 base, the J end lost 2 bases, and 6 bases lay between the germline ends. The germline V gene has CDR1 SGHKS and CDR2 YYEKEE (reference sequence). There are 13 residues in the CDR3. CDR3 sequence: CASSLSSNYGYTF. The DNA of the CDR3 is TGTGCCAGCAGCTTGTCCTCCAACTATGGCTACACCTTC.